This T cell receptor beta chain was retrieved from a study of cytomegalovirus exposure and HLA in healthy donors. It was with 60 Vbeta and 13 Jbeta primers that the PCR ran. Only in-frame clones appear in the TCRdb table, and some are missing; sequencing was by immunoSEQ multiplex PCR. This table holds about 130,000 clones, about 8.5% found once. Study conclusions and caveats: Several of the most significant clusters appeared, in a later analysis, to be linked to common viral pathogens.

On this clone itself: Its antigen remains unidentified.

Trimming pared 3 bases from V and 8 bases from J, leaving 13 bases between. Germline V lookup: CDR1 ENHRY, CDR2 SYGVKD. This CDR3 contains 13 residues. The V call is TRBV10-3, the J call TRBJ1-2, with a possible D match to TRBD1 (6 bases). This TCR came from a man in his forties or fifties in good health and CMV-seronegative. Sequencing input: PBMCs. Here the CDR3 reads CAISEGGRGGYTF. In DNA, the CDR3 is TGTGCCATCAGTGAAGGGGGTCGTGGAGGCTACACCTTC.